Listed here are 25 T cell receptor beta chains from one sample, sequenced in a study of T cell responses to AZD1222 COVID-19 vaccine. The assay was immunoSEQ multiplex PCR, and TCRdb's table has in-frame clones only and misses some. The table shows some 130,000 clones, with 80% to 90% occurring only once. The sequenced sample was peripheral blood, obtained on day 0 of AZD1222 vaccination. These receptors all come from an adult in good health.

The rearrangement links TRBV19 to TRBJ1-1, with D possibly being TRBD1 (5 bases). Germline V gene lookup returns CDR1 LNHDA and CDR2 SQIVND (reference sequence). The CDR3 runs to 15 residues. With 5 bases removed from V and 4 bases from J, the gap between germline ends came to 17 bases. Here the CDR3 reads CASSSVEVGGTEAFF. CDR3 bases: TGTGCCAGTAGTTCTGTTGAGGTCGGGGGCACTGAAGCTTTCTTT.

The rearrangement uses TRBV3-1 (or the pseudogene TRBV3-2) and TRBJ2-1; D could derive from TRBD1 or TRBD2 (5 bases each). Germline lookup yields CDR1 LGHDT and CDR2 YNNKEL (reference sequence). The CDR3 covers 14 residues. V lost 1 base, J lost 6 bases, and 10 bases lay in between. CDR3 in amino acids: CASSQAGLGNEQFF. In DNA form, the CDR3 reads TGTGCCAGCAGCCAAGCGGGGCTTGGCAATGAGCAGTTCTTC.

J is TRBJ2-7 and V is TRBV7-2, with 9 nucleotides matching TRBD1. V dropped 4 bases and J dropped 3; count of bases not matched to a gene: 7. CDR1 and CDR2 (germline): SGHTA, FQGNSA. There are 15 residues in the CDR3. The CDR3 DNA follows: TGTGCCAGCAGCTCAGACAGACAGGGGGTCTACGAGCAGTACTTC. Translation: CASSSDRQGVYEQYF.

This chain joins TRBV19 and TRBJ2-7, with a weak D call TRBD1 (5 bases). V gave up 5 bases and J gave up 3 bases, with 14 bases separating them. This CDR3 has 14 amino acids. Looked up from germline, CDR1 is LNHDA and CDR2 is SQIVND (reference sequence). CDR3 loop: CASSGGRVSYEQYF. The CDR3 DNA reads as TGTGCCAGTAGTGGTGGCAGGGTCAGCTACGAGCAGTACTTC.

The rearrangement links TRBV27 to TRBJ1-3; D gene uncertain. In germline, CDR1 is MNHEY, CDR2 SMNVEV (reference sequence). Trimming pared 2 bases from V and 1 base from J, leaving 9 bases between. CDR3 length: 15 residues. Here the CDR3 DNA reads TGTGCCAGCAGTTTAGGTCGGGGTTCTGGAAACACCATATATTTT. Translated: CASSLGRGSGNTIYF.

The rearrangement uses TRBV3-1 (or the pseudogene TRBV3-2) and TRBJ2-1, with TRBD2 identical over 7 bases. CDR1 is LGHDT, CDR2 YNNKEL, per germline (reference sequence). After removal of 4 bases from V and 4 bases from J, the junction contained 7 bases not matched to a gene. The CDR3 length is 15 residues. The CDR3 loop is CASSPTGGTYNEQFF. CDR3 sequence (DNA): TGTGCCAGCAGCCCGACCGGGGGGACGTACAATGAGCAGTTCTTC.

Written as DNA, the CDR3 is TGTGCCAGCAGTGATTATCGGTCAGGGGGATATAATTCACCCCTCCACTTT. Translated: CASSDYRSGGYNSPLHF. This chain connects TRBV6-1 to TRBJ1-6; 7 bases map to TRBD1. In germline, CDR1 is MNHNS, CDR2 SASEGT. The CDR3 loop spans 17 amino acids. With 3 bases clipped from V and 4 bases from J, the junction kept 9 bases outside the gene matches.

The gene calls are TRBV11-2 and TRBJ2-7; unclear D gene. Trimming removed 1 base at V and 0 bases at J, with 16 bases between. CDR3 length equals 17 residues. Germline V gene sequence: CDR1 SGHAT, CDR2 FQNNGV. This chain's CDR3 is CASSLVSGRISSYEQYF. DNA of the CDR3: TGTGCCAGCAGCTTAGTATCGGGCAGGATAAGCTCCTACGAGCAGTACTTC.

The rearrangement joins TRBV20-1 to TRBJ1-5; D ambiguous. The germline V gene encodes CDR1 DFQATT and CDR2 SNEGSKA (reference sequence). Trimming cost V 3 bases and J 0 bases, with 15 bases left between them. The CDR3 is 16 amino acids. CDR3 sequence reads: CSASAHSGYSNQPQHF. The CDR3 nucleotides read TGCAGTGCTAGTGCCCACAGCGGTTATAGCAATCAGCCCCAGCATTTT.

CDR3 amino acids: CASSGRTGWALFF. As DNA, the CDR3 is TGTGCCAGCAGCGGTCGTACAGGGTGGGCTCTGTTTTTT. The rearrangement uses TRBV5-6 and TRBJ1-4; D possibly corresponds to TRBD1 (6 bases). CDR1 is SGHDT and CDR2 is YYEEEE in the germline V gene. The CDR3 covers 13 residues. Trimming removed 4 bases from V and 14 bases from J, with 18 bases in between.

The genes are TRBV28 and TRBJ1-5; no definite D call. The CDR3 totals 16 residues. Germline CDR1 reads MDHEN; CDR2 reads SYDVKM. Trimming left V 4 bases short and J 4 bases short, with 17 bases between. CDR3 protein: CASSSVTRVGNQPQHF. Here the CDR3 DNA reads TGTGCCAGCAGTTCTGTCACCCGCGTTGGGAATCAGCCCCAGCATTTT.

The chain links TRBV9 to TRBJ2-5; 9 bases agree with TRBD1. The junction had 8 bases not matched to a gene; V was cut back by 0 bases and J by 5 bases. Germline CDR1 is SGDLS and CDR2 is YYNGEE. This CDR3 is 16 amino acids long. CDR3: CASSVALGQGWETQYF. CDR3 coding DNA: TGTGCCAGCAGCGTAGCTCTGGGACAGGGATGGGAGACCCAGTACTTC. The full variable domain, with the rest looked up from reference TRBV9 and TRBJ2-5, is DSGVTQTPKHLITATGQRVTLRCSPRSGDLSVYWYQQSLDQGLQFLIQYYNGEERAKGNILERFSAQQFPDLHSELNLSSLELGDSALYFCASSVALGQGWETQYFGPGTRLLVL.

The chain has TRBV28 and TRBJ1-3; D is possibly TRBD1 (6 bases). Germline values: CDR1 MDHEN, CDR2 SYDVKM. The CDR3 covers 15 residues. The V gene lost 7 bases and the J gene lost 3 bases, with 16 bases spanning the gap. The CDR3 sequence: CASIQGPAFGNTIYF. The CDR3 nucleotides are TGTGCCAGCATCCAGGGGCCGGCCTTTGGAAACACCATATATTTT.

The chain joins TRBV29-1 to TRBJ1-3; unclear D gene. The CDR3 totals 12 residues. Germline V gene lookup returns CDR1 SQVTM and CDR2 ANQGSEA. The V gene lost 6 bases and the J gene lost 0 bases, with 6 bases spanning the gap. The CDR3 reads CSVVGSGNTIYF. The CDR3 DNA follows: TGCAGCGTGGTTGGCTCTGGAAACACCATATATTTT.

The chain couples TRBV23-1 to TRBJ2-3, with D perhaps TRBD2 (6 bases). TRBV23-1 is designated an ORF whose function remains uncertain. Trimming removed 4 bases from V and 4 bases from J, with 18 bases in between. The CDR3 consists of 16 residues. This CDR3 reads CASSLTQRLDADTQYF. CDR3 in DNA: TGCGCCAGCAGTCTCACCCAGAGACTAGATGCAGATACGCAGTATTTT.

The J gene is TRBJ2-7, the V gene TRBV6-5, with TRBD1 matching over 9 bases. Germline CDR1 reads MNHEY; CDR2 reads SVGAGI. V shed 6 bases and J 4 bases; nucleotides not matched to a gene: 10. The CDR3 has 15 residues. CDR3 region: CASRGARDRAYEQYF. CDR3 nucleotide sequence: TGTGCCAGCAGGGGGGCCCGGGACAGGGCTTACGAGCAGTACTTC.

The genes are TRBV7-9 and TRBJ1-5, with no clear D. Germline V gene data show CDR1 as SEHNR and CDR2 as FQNEAQ (reference sequence). The V end lost 4 bases, the J end lost 3 bases, and 7 bases lay between the germline ends. This CDR3 comprises 13 residues. In DNA, the CDR3 is TGTGCCAGCAGCTACGACAACAATCAGCCCCAGCATTTT. Translation: CASSYDNNQPQHF.

The J gene is TRBJ1-5, the V gene TRBV18; TRBD1 is a possible D gene (6 bases). The V gene's germline CDR1 is KGHSH and CDR2 LQKENI. Trimming removed 5 bases at V and 6 bases at J, with 11 bases between. The CDR3 length is 13 residues. This CDR3 is CASSGTPSQPQHF. CDR3 DNA: TGTGCCAGCTCAGGGACACCATCTCAGCCCCAGCATTTT. Variable domain in full (rest from reference TRBV18 and TRBJ1-5): NAGVMQNPRHLVRRRGQEARLRCSPMKGHSHVYWYRQLPEEGLKFMVYLQKENIIDESGMPKERFSAEFPKEGPSILRIQQVVRGDSAAYFCASSGTPSQPQHFGDGTRLSIL.

The V call is TRBV18, the J call TRBJ1-2; perhaps TRBD1 as D (5 bases). The CDR3 contains 14 residues. V gave up 3 bases and J gave up 0 bases, with 8 bases separating them. The V gene's germline CDR1 is KGHSH and CDR2 LQKENI. CDR3 DNA sequence: TGTGCCAGCTCACCCGGGGGACCTAACTATGGCTACACCTTC. Translated, it gives CASSPGGPNYGYTF.

The chain employs TRBV6-5 and TRBJ2-3; TRBD1 agrees at 7 bases. This CDR3 is 15 amino acids long. Germline-derived CDR1 and CDR2 are MNHEY and SVGAGI. Trimming cost V 5 bases and J 2 bases; bases outside gene matches: 7. CDR3 amino acids: CASSRQGVYTDTQYF. Written as DNA, the CDR3 is TGTGCCAGCAGTCGCCAGGGGGTCTACACAGATACGCAGTATTTT.

A single count supports this clone. The V call is TRBV2, the J call TRBJ2-7, with D tentatively TRBD2 (6 bases). CDR1 and CDR2 from the germline V gene are SNHLY and FYNNEI. V lost 11 bases and J lost 2, with 13 bases in between. CDR3 size: 12 residues. The chain's CDR3 is CALRLETYEQYF. Here the CDR3 DNA reads TGTGCCCTAAGACTAGAGACCTACGAGCAGTACTTC.

The chain couples TRBV3-1 (or the pseudogene TRBV3-2) to TRBJ2-7; D remains unclear. Trimming shortened V by 0 bases and J by 10 bases, and 10 bases separated the two germline ends. The CDR3 is 12 residues long. The V gene's germline CDR1 is LGHDT and CDR2 YNNKEL (reference sequence). As DNA, the CDR3 is TGTGCCAGCAGCCAAGATTGGACCCCACAGTACTTC. Its translation is CASSQDWTPQYF.

The chain combines TRBV3-1 (or the pseudogene TRBV3-2) with TRBJ2-5; D ambiguous. Germline V CDR1 and CDR2: LGHDT, YNNKEL (reference sequence). V lost 0 bases, J lost 4 bases, and 6 bases lay in between. CDR3 length equals 13 residues. CDR3 in DNA: TGTGCCAGCAGCCAAGAGGTACGAGAGACCCAGTACTTC. It specifies CASSQEVRETQYF.

The rearrangement joins TRBV6-2 or TRBV6-3 to TRBJ2-5, with TRBD2 identical over 7 bases. The CDR3 contains 16 residues. Germline CDR1 reads MNHEY; CDR2 reads SVGEGT. The V and J ends lost 0 bases and 0 bases, in that order; junction bases with no gene match: 4. The CDR3 reads CASSYSSGDYQETQYF. The CDR3 coding sequence is TGTGCCAGCAGTTACTCGAGCGGGGACTACCAAGAGACCCAGTACTTC.

In regard to this clone: The junction and the germline gene differ at one end; a read error may be behind it. The gene calls are TRBV5-6 and TRBJ1-5; TRBD1 agrees at 8 bases. The CDR3 spans 14 residues. CDR1 SGHDT and CDR2 YYEEEE come from the germline V gene. CDR3 nucleotides: TGTGCCAGCAACTTGGGACAGGTCAATCAGCCCCAGCATTTT. Its protein product is CASNLGQVNQPQHF. Full variable domain (outside the CDR3, taken from reference TRBV5-6 and TRBJ1-5): DAGVTQSPTHLIKTRGQQVTLRCSPKSGHDTVSWYQQALGQGPQFIFQYYEEEERQRGNFPDRFSGHQFPNYSSELNVNALLLGDSALYLCASNLGQVNQPQHFGDGTRLSIL.